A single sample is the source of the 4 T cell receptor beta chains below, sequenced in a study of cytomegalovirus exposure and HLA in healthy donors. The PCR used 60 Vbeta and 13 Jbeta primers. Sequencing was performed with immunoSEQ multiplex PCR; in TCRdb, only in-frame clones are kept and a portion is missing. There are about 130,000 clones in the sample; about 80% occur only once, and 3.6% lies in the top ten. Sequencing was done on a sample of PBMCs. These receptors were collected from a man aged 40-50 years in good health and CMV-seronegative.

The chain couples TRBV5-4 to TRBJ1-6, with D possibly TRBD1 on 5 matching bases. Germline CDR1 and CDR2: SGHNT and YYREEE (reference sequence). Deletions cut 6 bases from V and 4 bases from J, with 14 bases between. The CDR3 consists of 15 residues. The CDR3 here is CASTPGPGYNSPLHF. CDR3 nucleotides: TGTGCCAGCACCCCAGGCCCAGGGTATAATTCACCCCTCCACTTT.

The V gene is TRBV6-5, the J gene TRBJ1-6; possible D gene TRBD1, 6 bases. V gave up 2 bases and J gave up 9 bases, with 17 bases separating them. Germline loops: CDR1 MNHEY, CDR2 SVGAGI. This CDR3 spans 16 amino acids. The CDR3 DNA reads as TGTGCCAGCAGTTACAAAGCCGGCAGGGGTGGTTCACCCCTCCACTTT. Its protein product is CASSYKAGRGGSPLHF.

The DNA of the CDR3 is TGTGCTAGTGGCCAGGAACCGGGACTGAAAAATGAAAAACTGTTTTTT. Encoded protein: CASGQEPGLKNEKLFF. V is TRBV12-5 and J is TRBJ1-4, with D possibly TRBD1 on 5 matching bases. This CDR3 comprises 16 residues. Trimming removed 6 bases from V and 5 bases from J, with 19 bases in between. CDR1 LGHNT and CDR2 FRNRAP come from the germline V gene.

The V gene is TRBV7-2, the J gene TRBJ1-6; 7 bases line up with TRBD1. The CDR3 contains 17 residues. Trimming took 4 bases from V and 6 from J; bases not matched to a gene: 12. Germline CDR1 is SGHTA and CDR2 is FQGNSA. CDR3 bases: TGTGCCAGCAGCTGGATTGCCGGGACAGCGGCTAATTCACCCCTCCACTTT. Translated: CASSWIAGTAANSPLHF.